The clone carrying this TCR beta chain has more than one count but fewer than ten. Its target is unknown. This entry is derived from a study of T cell repertoires in cytomegalovirus infection. Study-level background: CMV epitopes that were recently identified and HLA-C-restricted were used alongside well-studied HLA-B-restricted ones. Signatures in public TCR beta sequences pointed to both CMV infection and matching HLA type.

Study-wide results and caveats: Based on cumulative public TCR beta family frequency, carriers of CMV plus the relevant HLA were identified. Dominating the ex vivo response were TCR beta clonotypes that were CMV-specific and HLA-C-restricted.

The CDR3 extends over 13 amino acids. Deletions cut 0 bases from V and 8 bases from J, with 10 bases between. Germline CDR1 and CDR2: SGHVS and FQNEAQ. MiXCR was run by TCRdb on the reads, yielding one entry per CDR3 protein. The sample has some 500,000 distinct CDR3 sequences, approximately 40% seen once. This sequence joins TRBV7-8 and TRBJ1-2; unclear D gene. The sample here was cultured PBMCs, taken from culture after CMV antigen stimulation. The sequence was obtained from a human donor in good health (CMV status not recorded). Some clones in this sample may be carry-over from other donors' samples. This CDR3 is CASSLAADWGYTF. CDR3 in DNA: TGTGCCAGCAGCTTAGCAGCAGATTGGGGCTACACCTTC.